Presented here are 19 T cell receptor beta chains from one specimen sequenced in a study of control samples from healthy donors and cancer patients. Sequencing was performed with immunoSEQ multiplex PCR; in TCRdb, only in-frame clones are kept and a portion is missing. The sample lists 100,000 to 130,000 clones; approximately 82% were seen once. Sequencing was performed on blood. The receptors were sampled from a man younger than 35 in good health.

This chain links TRBV5-1 with TRBJ1-1; perhaps TRBD1 as D (5 bases). The germline V gene has CDR1 SGHRS and CDR2 YFSETQ. The CDR3 extends over 15 amino acids. V was shortened by 0 bases and J by 5 bases, with 14 bases between the two germline ends. The CDR3 reads CASSLGPREGTEAFF. In nucleotides, the CDR3 is TGCGCCAGCAGCTTGGGACCGCGTGAGGGGACTGAAGCTTTCTTT.

V is TRBV6-2 or TRBV6-3 and J is TRBJ1-6, with a possible D match to TRBD1 (5 bases). V dropped 3 bases and J dropped 5 bases, with 11 bases sitting between them. This CDR3 region has 15 residues. The germline V gene encodes CDR1 MNHEY and CDR2 SVGEGT. CDR3 nucleotide sequence: TGTGCCAGCAGTTATCCCAGGGCTAATAATTCACCCCTCCACTTT. Protein sequence: CASSYPRANNSPLHF.

CDR3 sequence (DNA): TGTGCCAGCAGCCTCCTGTCGGGACATAGCTCCTACGAGCAGTACTTC. This codes for CASSLLSGHSSYEQYF. This chain links TRBV11-2 with TRBJ2-7, with D tentatively TRBD1 (6 bases). The CDR3 contains 16 residues. With 5 bases removed from V and 0 bases from J, the gap between germline ends came to 17 bases. Germline V CDR1 and CDR2: SGHAT, FQNNGV.

The V call is TRBV28, the J call TRBJ2-7, with TRBD2 identical over 8 bases. Per the germline V gene, CDR1 is MDHEN and CDR2 is SYDVKM. The CDR3 has 16 amino acids. V dropped 4 bases and J dropped 0; count of bases not matched to a gene: 8. In DNA, the CDR3 is TGTGCCAGCAGTTCCCTCGGGGGGGCCTCCTCCTACGAGCAGTACTTC. Translating gives CASSSLGGASSYEQYF.

V usage is TRBV11-2 and J usage is TRBJ2-3, with D perhaps being TRBD1 or TRBD2 (5 bases each). The V gene's germline CDR1 is SGHAT and CDR2 FQNNGV. The CDR3 has 13 residues. Trimming shortened V by 5 bases and J by 9 bases, and 15 bases separated the two germline ends. The CDR3 DNA is TGTGCCAGCAGCCCCGGGACCCTAAACACGCAGTATTTT. Amino acid sequence: CASSPGTLNTQYF.

The chain joins TRBV4-3 to TRBJ1-3, with TRBD1 as a possible D gene (5 bases). Between the trimmed V and J ends, which lost 0 bases and 7 bases, there was a span of 19 bases. The CDR3 loop spans 17 amino acids. Germline assignment: CDR1 LGHNA and CDR2 YSLEER. This CDR3 is CASSQDPRGRGGNTIYF. The CDR3 bases are TGCGCCAGCAGCCAAGATCCTAGGGGCCGGGGGGGGAACACCATATATTTT.

The chain uses TRBV6-2 or TRBV6-3 and TRBJ2-5; D is uncertain. Trimming shortened V by 5 bases and J by 1 base, and 8 bases separated the two germline ends. The germline CDR1 and CDR2 sequences are MNHEY and SVGEGT. The CDR3 is 13 residues long. The CDR3 protein is CASSRRAQETQYF. CDR3 sequence (DNA): TGTGCCAGCAGTAGACGGGCCCAAGAGACCCAGTACTTC.

V gene TRBV11-2 combines with J gene TRBJ2-2; 7 bases match TRBD2. The CDR3 spans 15 residues. CDR1 is SGHAT, CDR2 FQNNGV, per germline. V lost 5 bases, J lost 0 bases, and 3 bases stayed unmatched. The CDR3 loop reads CASSAGTTNTGELFF. CDR3 DNA sequence: TGTGCCAGCAGCGCAGGGACTACGAACACCGGGGAGCTGTTTTTT.

The rearrangement joins TRBV7-8 to TRBJ1-5, with D possibly matching TRBD1 (5 bases). The length of the CDR3 is 15 residues. Germline V CDR1 and CDR2: SGHVS, FQNEAQ. V dropped 6 bases and J dropped 2 bases, with 14 bases sitting between them. The CDR3 loop is CASSQTATGNQPQHF. In nucleotides, the CDR3 is TGTGCCAGCAGTCAGACAGCGACGGGCAATCAGCCCCAGCATTTT.

V and J are TRBV5-6 and TRBJ2-7; 11 nucleotides align to TRBD1. The CDR3 is 17 amino acids. Per germline, CDR1 SGHDT and CDR2 YYEEEE. The trim removed 0 bases at V and 4 bases at J, leaving 9 bases unmatched. CDR3: CASSLVAGQGAWYEQYF. CDR3 coding DNA: TGTGCCAGCAGCTTGGTGGCAGGACAGGGGGCTTGGTACGAGCAGTACTTC. The complete variable domain, with remaining parts taken from reference TRBV5-6 and TRBJ2-7, reads DAGVTQSPTHLIKTRGQQVTLRCSPKSGHDTVSWYQQALGQGPQFIFQYYEEEERQRGNFPDRFSGHQFPNYSSELNVNALLLGDSALYLCASSLVAGQGAWYEQYFGPGTRLTVT.

The rearrangement links TRBV27 to TRBJ2-5; possible D gene TRBD2, 5 bases. In germline, CDR1 is MNHEY, CDR2 SMNVEV (reference sequence). The germline V and J ends were trimmed by 7 bases and 5 bases, with 14 bases remaining between them. The CDR3 spans 13 residues. This chain's CDR3 is CASTGNGRETQYF. The CDR3 DNA reads TGTGCCAGCACGGGGAATGGAAGGGAGACCCAGTACTTC.

This clone appeared once. The CDR3 reads CASSHPWGTAEAFF. The CDR3 coding sequence is TGCGCCAGCAGTCACCCCTGGGGGACAGCTGAAGCTTTCTTT. The rearrangement joins TRBV23-1 to TRBJ1-1; 7 nucleotides agree with TRBD1. TRBV23-1 is designated an ORF whose function remains uncertain. V was pared by 3 bases and J by 6 bases, with 7 bases of the junction left unmatched. The CDR3 extends over 14 amino acids.

V usage is TRBV5-6 and J usage is TRBJ2-1; TRBD2 might be the D (6 bases). The CDR3 is 12 residues long. In germline, CDR1 is SGHDT, CDR2 YYEEEE. V lost 2 bases, J lost 6 bases, and 6 bases lay in between. The CDR3, as DNA: TGTGCCAGCAGCTTCGGGGGCAATGAGCAGTTCTTC. It yields the protein CASSFGGNEQFF. Full variable domain (missing parts from reference TRBV5-6 and TRBJ2-1): DAGVTQSPTHLIKTRGQQVTLRCSPKSGHDTVSWYQQALGQGPQFIFQYYEEEERQRGNFPDRFSGHQFPNYSSELNVNALLLGDSALYLCASSFGGNEQFFGPGTRLTVL.

The chain has TRBV4-1 and TRBJ2-2, with D uncertain. CDR1 MGHRA and CDR2 YSYEKL come from the germline V gene. There are 13 residues in the CDR3. Trimming pared 1 base from V and 6 bases from J, leaving 6 bases between. The CDR3 region has the DNA TGCGCCAGCAGCCAAGTACTTTCCGGGGAGCTGTTTTTT. Residues: CASSQVLSGELFF.

J is TRBJ2-5 and V is TRBV9; TRBD1 matches 7 bases. CDR3 length: 11 amino acids. Germline V gives CDR1 SGDLS, CDR2 YYNGEE. The trim removed 2 bases at V and 10 bases at J, leaving 2 bases unmatched. In DNA form, the CDR3 reads TGTGCCAGCAGCGTCGGACAGGACCAGTACTTC. It specifies CASSVGQDQYF. Filled out from reference TRBV9 and TRBJ2-5, the complete variable domain reads DSGVTQTPKHLITATGQRVTLRCSPRSGDLSVYWYQQSLDQGLQFLIQYYNGEERAKGNILERFSAQQFPDLHSELNLSSLELGDSALYFCASSVGQDQYFGPGTRLLVL.

The chain employs TRBV6-5 and TRBJ1-2, with D uncertain. The CDR3 extends over 13 amino acids. From germline, CDR1 is MNHEY and CDR2 SVGAGI. Trimming took 6 bases from V and 3 from J, leaving 11 bases between them. The CDR3 protein is CASRLDGYYGYTF. The CDR3 region has the DNA TGTGCCAGCAGACTCGACGGATACTATGGCTACACCTTC.

The chain carries TRBV30 and TRBJ1-1; D gene uncertain. This CDR3 contains 12 residues. CDR1 and CDR2 (germline): GTSNPN, SVGIG (reference sequence). Trimming removed 4 bases from V and 2 bases from J, with 8 bases in between. CDR3 in amino acids: CAWNPGNTEAFF. DNA for the CDR3: TGTGCCTGGAACCCGGGAAACACTGAAGCTTTCTTT.

This rearrangement joins TRBV5-4 to TRBJ1-2; maybe TRBD1 (6 bases). V was clipped by 3 bases and J by 2 bases, with 14 bases between them. This CDR3 contains 15 residues. From germline, CDR1 is SGHNT and CDR2 YYREEE (reference sequence). The CDR3 sequence: CASSYSLGGNYGYTF. CDR3 coding DNA: TGTGCCAGCAGCTACTCCCTGGGGGGCAACTATGGCTACACCTTC.

The chain recombines TRBV18 with TRBJ2-6; the D gene is possibly TRBD1 (5 bases). With 1 base removed from V and 1 base from J, the gap between germline ends came to 5 bases. CDR1 KGHSH and CDR2 LQKENI come from the germline V gene. This CDR3 contains 15 residues. The CDR3 here is CASSPQGSGANVLTF. The CDR3 region has the DNA TGTGCCAGCTCACCACAGGGGTCTGGGGCCAACGTCCTGACTTTC.